The rows below give T cell receptor beta chains drawn from one sample of a study of identical twins. TCRdb passed the 5' RACE reads through MiXCR, listing each CDR3 protein once. The sample includes 200,000 to 250,000 distinct CDR3 sequences, 7.5% seen only once; the top ten take 1.5% to 2.5%. In addition, the sample was reused for a study of yellow fever vaccine responses in identical twins.

Sequences were obtained from memory (CD45RO+) T cells sorted from blood. These receptors all come from a woman between 18 and 30 years old in good health. CDR3s include the opening cysteine and the closing phenylalanine or tryptophan. The D gene is left open where the match is weak. The size field is filled for only some rows; it gives once, few, many or a size class.

clone_size	j_call	v_call	d_call	cdr3_nt	cdr3_aa
few	TRBJ2-5	TRBV5-1	.	TGCGCCAGCAGCATCTTTCCGGGACTTAATCAAGAGACCCAGTACTTC	CASSIFPGLNQETQYF
many	TRBJ2-7	TRBV3-1	.	TGTGCCAGCAGCCAAGATGCCGCTTCCTACGAGCAGTACTTC	CASSQDAASYEQYF
many	TRBJ2-7	TRBV7-2	TRBD2	TGTGCCAGCAGCTTGCAGGGACTAGGACGCGAGCAGTACTTC	CASSLQGLGREQYF
many	TRBJ2-2	TRBV5-1	.	TGCGCCAGCAGCTCCCCCATGGGCACCGGGGAGCTGTTTTTT	CASSSPMGTGELFF
few	TRBJ1-2	TRBV7-9	.	TGTGCCATAAGGACAGCCTCCACTAACTATGGCTACACCTTC	CAIRTASTNYGYTF
many	TRBJ2-5	TRBV7-2	.	TGTGCCAGCAGCTCCCCCCGGACTACCGGAGGGGAGACCCAGTACTTC	CASSSPRTTGGETQYF
.	TRBJ2-7	TRBV12-3/TRBV12-4	TRBD1	TGTGCCAGCAGAACCTCCAGGGGGCAACCCTACGAGCAGTACTTC	CASRTSRGQPYEQYF
few	TRBJ2-3	TRBV14	TRBD2	TGTGCCAGCAGCGTCGGACTAGCGGCCACAGATACGCAGTATTTT	CASSVGLAATDTQYF
many	TRBJ2-5	TRBV11-2	TRBD2	TGTGCAGCCGGGGGGGTAAAAGAGACCCAGTACTTC	CAAGGVKETQYF
.	TRBJ2-6	TRBV20-1	.	TGCAGTGCTAGGGGGGGCTCAGGGGCCAACGTCCTGACTTTC	CSARGGSGANVLTF
many	TRBJ2-1	TRBV6-2/TRBV6-3	.	TGTGCCAGCAGTTACGTCAGATCCATGGGGTACAATGAGCAGTTCTTC	CASSYVRSMGYNEQFF
.	TRBJ2-3	TRBV12-3/TRBV12-4	TRBD2	TGTGCCAGCAGTCCGGGACTAGCGGGAGGAAGGGCAGATACGCAGTATTTT	CASSPGLAGGRADTQYF
few	TRBJ1-2	TRBV5-1	.	TGCGCCAGCAGCTTGTTGGTCGGGACGGAGGGAAAAGACTTC	CASSLLVGTEGKDF